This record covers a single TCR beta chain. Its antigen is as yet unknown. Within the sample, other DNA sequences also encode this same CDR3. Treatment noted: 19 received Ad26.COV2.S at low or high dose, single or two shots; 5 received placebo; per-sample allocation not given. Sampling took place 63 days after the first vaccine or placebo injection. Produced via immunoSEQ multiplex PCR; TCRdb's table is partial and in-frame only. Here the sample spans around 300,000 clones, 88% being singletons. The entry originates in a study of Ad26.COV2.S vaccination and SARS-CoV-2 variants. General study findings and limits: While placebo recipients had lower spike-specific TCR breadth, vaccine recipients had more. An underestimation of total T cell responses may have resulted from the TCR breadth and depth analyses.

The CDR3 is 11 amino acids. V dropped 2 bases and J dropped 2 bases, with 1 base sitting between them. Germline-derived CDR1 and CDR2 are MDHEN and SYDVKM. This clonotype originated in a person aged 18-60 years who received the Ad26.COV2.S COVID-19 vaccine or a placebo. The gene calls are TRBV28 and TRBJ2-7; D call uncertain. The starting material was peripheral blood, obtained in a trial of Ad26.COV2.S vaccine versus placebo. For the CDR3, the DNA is TGTGCCAGCAGTTTAGCCTACGAGCAGTACTTC. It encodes CASSLAYEQYF.